This entry lists 15 T cell receptor beta chains sequenced from one sample in a study of vaccination effects on CD4 cells after COVID-19. After expansion with viral peptide pools in the ViraFEST assay, antigen-specific CD4+ T cells were sequenced. Upon completion of about 10 days in culture, CD4+ T cells were isolated. Subjects were given two BNT162b2 or mRNA-1273 vaccine doses. Clones were sequenced by immunoSEQ multiplex PCR, and TCRdb holds only the in-frame ones, with some missing. The data show around 69,000 clones, around 70% seen once. The antigens these receptors bind are not known. Source: CD4+ T cells from PBMCs cultured with HCoV-229E spike peptides, taken after COVID-19 vaccination. Receptor source: a human donor who received a COVID-19 vaccine.

The DNA of the CDR3 is TGTGCCAGCAGTCCTACTAGCGGGGGGGCCGGGGAGCTGTTTTTT. Translation gives CASSPTSGGAGELFF. The gene calls are TRBV2 and TRBJ2-2; 13 bases match TRBD2. From germline, CDR1 is SNHLY and CDR2 FYNNEI. Trimming took 5 bases from V and 6 from J; bases not matched to a gene: 3. This CDR3 is 15 amino acids long.

This chain connects TRBV9 to TRBJ1-3; TRBD1 aligns across 10 bases. Germline CDR1 SGDLS, CDR2 YYNGEE. This CDR3 has 17 amino acids. The V gene end was trimmed by 3 bases and the J gene end by 1 base; junction bases not matched to a gene: 7. As DNA, the CDR3 is TGTGCCAGCAGCGCCTTAGAGGGACAGGGGTCTGGAAACACCATATATTTT. Translating it yields CASSALEGQGSGNTIYF. The entire variable domain, with the rest obtained from reference TRBV9 and TRBJ1-3, is as follows: DSGVTQTPKHLITATGQRVTLRCSPRSGDLSVYWYQQSLDQGLQFLIQYYNGEERAKGNILERFSAQQFPDLHSELNLSSLELGDSALYFCASSALEGQGSGNTIYFGEGSWLTVV.

The V call is TRBV4-3, the J call TRBJ1-5; maybe TRBD1 (5 bases). V was cut by 0 bases and J by 2 bases, with 11 bases left in between. This CDR3 has 16 amino acids. Germline-derived CDR1 and CDR2 are LGHNA and YSLEER. The CDR3 sequence is CASSQEAGGGNQPQHF. The CDR3 DNA sequence: TGCGCCAGCAGCCAAGAAGCCGGGGGAGGCAATCAGCCCCAGCATTTT.

The CDR3 protein is CASSYSGNSPLHF. In DNA form, the CDR3 reads TGTGCCAGCAGTTACTCGGGTAATTCACCCCTCCACTTT. This chain joins TRBV6-5 and TRBJ1-6; D gene uncertain. From germline, CDR1 is MNHEY and CDR2 SVGAGI. With 0 bases removed from V and 6 bases from J, the gap between germline ends came to 3 bases. There are 13 residues in the CDR3.

On this clone: The junction shows a germline mismatch at one end, possibly a read error. V usage is TRBV18 and J usage is TRBJ2-2; D is possibly TRBD1 or TRBD2 (6 bases each). The germline CDR1 and CDR2 sequences are KGHSH and LQKENI. The CDR3 runs 15 residues. The CDR3 here is CASSPPGRHGGGLFF. The CDR3 coding sequence is TGTGCCAGCTCACCACCGGGACGACACGGAGGGGGGCTGTTTTTT. Filled out from reference TRBV18 and TRBJ2-2, the complete variable domain reads NAGVMQNPRHLVRRRGQEARLRCSPMKGHSHVYWYRQLPEEGLKFMVYLQKENIIDESGMPKERFSAEFPKEGPSILRIQQVVRGDSAAYFCASSPPGRHGGGLFFGEGSRLTVL.

This sequence joins TRBV24-1 and TRBJ1-1; perhaps TRBD1 as D (6 bases). Germline loops: CDR1 KGHDR, CDR2 SFDVKD. Trimming took 5 bases from V and 5 from J, leaving 11 bases between them. The CDR3 covers 13 residues. The CDR3 nucleotides read TGTGCCACCAGTGTAGGAGGGGGTACTGAAGCTTTCTTT. It translates to CATSVGGGTEAFF.

The chain carries TRBV7-2 and TRBJ1-5; D gene ambiguous. V dropped 8 bases and J dropped 0 bases, with 11 bases sitting between them. The length of the CDR3 is 14 residues. Germline assignment: CDR1 SGHTA and CDR2 FQGNSA. The CDR3 nucleotides are TGTGCCAGCTCCGGAATTTATAGCAATCAGCCCCAGCATTTT. Protein: CASSGIYSNQPQHF.

This chain connects TRBV6-4 to TRBJ1-1; D is uncertain. The CDR3 consists of 12 residues. Germline values: CDR1 MRHNA, CDR2 SNTAGT. V lost 4 bases to trimming and J lost 7 bases, with 10 bases between them. DNA of the CDR3: TGTGCCAGCAGTGGACCTACCGGTGAAGCTTTCTTT. It specifies CASSGPTGEAFF.

CDR3 DNA sequence: TGTGCCAGCAGCCTAGGACCGTCCTCTGGAAACACCATATATTTT. This translates into CASSLGPSSGNTIYF. The chain is built from TRBV7-2 and TRBJ1-3; no clear D. V was cut by 5 bases and J by 0 bases, with 11 bases left in between. Germline V gene data show CDR1 as SGHTA and CDR2 as FQGNSA. This CDR3 spans 15 amino acids.

The rearrangement joins TRBV7-2 to TRBJ1-3; no firm D call. CDR1 and CDR2 from the germline V gene are SGHTA and FQGNSA. The ends were cut back, 2 bases at V and 5 bases at J, with 22 bases in the middle. This CDR3 spans 18 amino acids. The CDR3 sequence: CASSLTAGMSAQRNTIYF. The CDR3 DNA sequence: TGTGCCAGCAGCTTAACGGCTGGAATGTCAGCGCAACGAAACACCATATATTTT.

This chain links TRBV10-3 with TRBJ2-3; possibly TRBD1 for D (5 bases). Germline CDR1 ENHRY, CDR2 SYGVKD. The CDR3 loop spans 13 amino acids. V dropped 7 bases and J dropped 4 bases, with 12 bases sitting between them. The DNA of the CDR3 is TGTGCCATCAAGCAGACAGAGGCAGATACGCAGTATTTT. Its translation is CAIKQTEADTQYF.

The genes are TRBV6-5 and TRBJ1-1; D unresolved. The CDR3 length is 16 residues. Trimming took 2 bases from V and 3 from J, leaving 16 bases between them. Germline CDR1 MNHEY, CDR2 SVGAGI. CDR3 sequence (DNA): TGTGCCAGCAGTTACAGGCCCAACGGGCGCGACACTGAAGCTTTCTTT. Protein sequence: CASSYRPNGRDTEAFF.

The chain couples TRBV6-2 or TRBV6-3 to TRBJ2-4; 8 bases match TRBD2. Per the germline V gene, CDR1 is MNHEY and CDR2 is SVGEGT. Germline trimming cut 0 bases from V and 6 bases from J; bases unmatched to any gene: 4. This CDR3 has 15 residues. The CDR3 loop reads CASSYSVGGGNIQYF. DNA of the CDR3: TGTGCCAGCAGTTACTCCGTCGGGGGGGGAAACATTCAGTACTTC.

The chain employs TRBV18 and TRBJ2-3, with D tentatively TRBD1 (6 bases). The germline CDR1 and CDR2 sequences are KGHSH and LQKENI. Trimming shortened V by 11 bases and J by 2 bases, and 14 bases separated the two germline ends. The CDR3 has 13 amino acids. The CDR3, as DNA: TGTGCCGGGGCACAGGGTCTCACAGATACGCAGTATTTT. Translated: CAGAQGLTDTQYF.

The rearrangement uses TRBV2 and TRBJ1-1, with D perhaps matching TRBD1 (5 bases). Germline V lookup: CDR1 SNHLY, CDR2 FYNNEI. CDR3 size: 13 residues. Trimming removed 11 bases from V and 1 base from J, with 14 bases in between. The CDR3: CAAGGSRNTEAFF. The CDR3 DNA reads as TGTGCCGCCGGGGGGTCTCGGAACACTGAAGCTTTCTTT.